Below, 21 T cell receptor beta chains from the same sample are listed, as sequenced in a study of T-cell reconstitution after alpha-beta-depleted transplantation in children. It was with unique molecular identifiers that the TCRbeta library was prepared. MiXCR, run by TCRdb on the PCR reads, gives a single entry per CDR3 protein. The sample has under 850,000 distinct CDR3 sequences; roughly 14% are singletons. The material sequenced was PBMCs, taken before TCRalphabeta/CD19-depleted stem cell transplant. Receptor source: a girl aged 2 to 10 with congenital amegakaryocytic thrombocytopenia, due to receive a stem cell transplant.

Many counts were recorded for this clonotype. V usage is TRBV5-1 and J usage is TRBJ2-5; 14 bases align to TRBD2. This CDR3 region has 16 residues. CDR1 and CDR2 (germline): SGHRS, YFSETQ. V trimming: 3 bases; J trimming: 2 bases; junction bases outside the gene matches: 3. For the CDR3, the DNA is TGCGCCAGCAGCTCTGGACTAGCGGGAGGACAAGAGACCCAGTACTTC. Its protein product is CASSSGLAGGQETQYF.

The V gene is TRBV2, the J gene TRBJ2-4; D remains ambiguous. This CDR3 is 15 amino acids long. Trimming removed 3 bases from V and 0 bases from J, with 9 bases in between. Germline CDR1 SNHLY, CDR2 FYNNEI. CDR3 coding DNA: TGTGCCAGCAGTGACGCTTTACTAGCCAAAAACATTCAGTACTTC. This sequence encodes CASSDALLAKNIQYF.

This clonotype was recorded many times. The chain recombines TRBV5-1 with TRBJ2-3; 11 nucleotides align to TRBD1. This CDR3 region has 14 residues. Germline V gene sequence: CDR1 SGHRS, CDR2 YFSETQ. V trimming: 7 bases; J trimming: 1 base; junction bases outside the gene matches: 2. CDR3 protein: CASSGQGGTDTQYF. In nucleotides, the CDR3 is TGCGCCAGCTCGGGACAGGGGGGCACAGATACGCAGTATTTT.

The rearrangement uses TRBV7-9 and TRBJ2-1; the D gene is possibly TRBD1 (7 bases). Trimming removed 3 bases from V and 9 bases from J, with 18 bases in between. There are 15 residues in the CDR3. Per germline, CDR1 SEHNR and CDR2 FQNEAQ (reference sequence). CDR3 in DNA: TGTGCCAGCAGCTTCCCAGGGGGAGGACCCATTGAGCAGTTCTTC. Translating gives CASSFPGGGPIEQFF.

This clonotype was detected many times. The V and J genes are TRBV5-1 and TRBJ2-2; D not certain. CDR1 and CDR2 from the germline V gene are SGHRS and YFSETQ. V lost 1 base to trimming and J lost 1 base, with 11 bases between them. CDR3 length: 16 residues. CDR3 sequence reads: CASSLRGVMNTGELFF. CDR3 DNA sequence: TGCGCCAGCAGCTTGCGTGGCGTCATGAACACCGGGGAGCTGTTTTTT.

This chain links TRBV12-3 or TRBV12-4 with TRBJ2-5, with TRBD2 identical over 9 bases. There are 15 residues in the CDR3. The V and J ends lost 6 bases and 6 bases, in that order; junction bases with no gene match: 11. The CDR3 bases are TGTGCCAGCAGGCCCACGGGACTAGCCATCAAGACCCAGTACTTC. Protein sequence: CASRPTGLAIKTQYF.

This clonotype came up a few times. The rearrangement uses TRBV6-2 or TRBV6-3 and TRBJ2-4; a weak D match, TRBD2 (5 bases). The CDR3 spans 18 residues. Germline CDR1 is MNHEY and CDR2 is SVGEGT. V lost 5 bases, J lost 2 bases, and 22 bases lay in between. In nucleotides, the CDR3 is TGTGCCAGCAGTCTATTAGGGCACCGATCTAGCTCCAAAAACATTCAGTACTTC. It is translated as CASSLLGHRSSSKNIQYF.

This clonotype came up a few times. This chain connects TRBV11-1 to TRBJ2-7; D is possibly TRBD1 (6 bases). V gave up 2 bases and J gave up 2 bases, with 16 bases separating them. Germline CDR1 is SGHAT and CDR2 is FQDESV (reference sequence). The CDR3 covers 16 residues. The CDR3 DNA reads TGTGCCAGCAGCTTAAGAGCCGGGACAACAGCCTACGAGCAGTACTTC. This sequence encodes CASSLRAGTTAYEQYF.

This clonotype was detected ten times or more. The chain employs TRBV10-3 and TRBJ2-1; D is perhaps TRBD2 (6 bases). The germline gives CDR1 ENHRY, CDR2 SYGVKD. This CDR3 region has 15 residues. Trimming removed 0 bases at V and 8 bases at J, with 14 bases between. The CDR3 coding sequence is TGTGCCATCAGTGAGTCGTATTCGCGGGGAGATGAGCAGTTCTTC. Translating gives CAISESYSRGDEQFF.

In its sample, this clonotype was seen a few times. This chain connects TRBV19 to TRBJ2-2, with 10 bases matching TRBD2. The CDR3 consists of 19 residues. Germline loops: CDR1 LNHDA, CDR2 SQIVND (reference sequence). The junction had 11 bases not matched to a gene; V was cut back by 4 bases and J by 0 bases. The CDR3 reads CASSTPWTSGFPNTGELFF. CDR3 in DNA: TGTGCCAGTAGTACCCCTTGGACTAGCGGCTTTCCGAACACCGGGGAGCTGTTTTTT. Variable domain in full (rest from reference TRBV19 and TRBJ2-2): DGGITQSPKYLFRKEGQNVTLSCEQNLNHDAMYWYRQDPGQGLRLIYYSQIVNDFQKGDIAEGYSVSREKKESFPLTVTSAQKNPTAFYLCASSTPWTSGFPNTGELFFGEGSRLTVL.

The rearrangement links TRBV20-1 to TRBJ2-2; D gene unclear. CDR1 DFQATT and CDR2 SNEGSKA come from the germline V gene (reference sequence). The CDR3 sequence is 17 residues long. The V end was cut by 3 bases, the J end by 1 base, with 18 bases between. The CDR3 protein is CSARAIHGPLNTGELFF. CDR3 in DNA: TGCAGTGCTAGGGCCATACACGGGCCCTTGAACACCGGGGAGCTGTTTTTT.

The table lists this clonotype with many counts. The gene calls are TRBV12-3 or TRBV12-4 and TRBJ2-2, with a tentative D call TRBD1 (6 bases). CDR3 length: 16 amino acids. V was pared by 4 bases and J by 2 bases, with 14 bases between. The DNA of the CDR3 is TGTGCCAGCAGTTCGCGACACAGGGTTAACACCGGGGAGCTGTTTTTT. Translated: CASSSRHRVNTGELFF.

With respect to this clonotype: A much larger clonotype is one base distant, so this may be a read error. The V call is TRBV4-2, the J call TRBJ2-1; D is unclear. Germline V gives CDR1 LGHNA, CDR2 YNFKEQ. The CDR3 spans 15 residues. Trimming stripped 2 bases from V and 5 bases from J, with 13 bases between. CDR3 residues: CASSQRGGYDNEQFF. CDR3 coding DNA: TGTGCCAGCAGCCAACGCGGTGGGTATGACAATGAGCAGTTCTTC.

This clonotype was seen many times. The CDR3 DNA sequence: TGCAGTGCTAGGGGGGACAGGGGGAGAGCTGGCTACACCTTC. Its protein is CSARGDRGRAGYTF. The chain combines TRBV20-1 with TRBJ1-2, with 11 bases aligning to TRBD1. After removal of 3 bases from V and 7 bases from J, the junction contained 7 bases not matched to a gene. Germline CDR1 and CDR2: DFQATT and SNEGSKA (reference sequence). CDR3 length equals 14 residues.

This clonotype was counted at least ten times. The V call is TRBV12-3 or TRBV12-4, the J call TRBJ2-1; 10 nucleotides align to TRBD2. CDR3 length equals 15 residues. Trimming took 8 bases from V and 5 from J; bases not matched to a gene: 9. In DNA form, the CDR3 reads TGTGCCAGCGGACAAGCTAGCGGGAGTAACAATGAGCAGTTCTTC. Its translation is CASGQASGSNNEQFF.

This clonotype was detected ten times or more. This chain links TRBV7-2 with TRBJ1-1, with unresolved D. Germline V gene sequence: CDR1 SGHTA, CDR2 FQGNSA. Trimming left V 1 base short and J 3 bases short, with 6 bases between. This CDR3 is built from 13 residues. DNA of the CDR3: TGTGCCAGCAGCTTAGGATTGGACACTGAAGCTTTCTTT. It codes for CASSLGLDTEAFF.

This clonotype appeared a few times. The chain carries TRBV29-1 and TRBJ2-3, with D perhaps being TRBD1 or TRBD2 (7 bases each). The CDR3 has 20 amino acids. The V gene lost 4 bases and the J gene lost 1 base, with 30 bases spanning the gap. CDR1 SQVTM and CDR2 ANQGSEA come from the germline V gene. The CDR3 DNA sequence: TGCAGCGTTGTCCCCGCAACGCCTTTACAGGGGAGGGGGGGCACAGATACGCAGTATTTT. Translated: CSVVPATPLQGRGGTDTQYF.

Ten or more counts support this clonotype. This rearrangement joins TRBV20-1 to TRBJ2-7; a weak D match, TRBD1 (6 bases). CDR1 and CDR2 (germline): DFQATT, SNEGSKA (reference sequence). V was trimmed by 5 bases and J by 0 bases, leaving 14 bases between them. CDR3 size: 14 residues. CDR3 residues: CSAASGTFSYEQYF. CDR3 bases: TGCAGTGCTGCATCCGGGACATTCTCCTACGAGCAGTACTTC.

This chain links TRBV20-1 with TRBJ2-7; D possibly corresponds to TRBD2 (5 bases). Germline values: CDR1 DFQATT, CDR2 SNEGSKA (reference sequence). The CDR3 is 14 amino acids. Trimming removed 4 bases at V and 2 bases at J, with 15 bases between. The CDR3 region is CSAITLSGTYEQYF. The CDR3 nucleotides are TGCAGTGCTATAACCTTGAGCGGAACCTACGAGCAGTACTTC.

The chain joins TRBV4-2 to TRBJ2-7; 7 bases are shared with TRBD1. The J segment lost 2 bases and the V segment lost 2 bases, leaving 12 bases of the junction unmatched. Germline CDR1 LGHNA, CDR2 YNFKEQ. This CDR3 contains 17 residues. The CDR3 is CASSQIPAGQGAYEQYF. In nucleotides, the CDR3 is TGTGCCAGCAGCCAAATCCCGGCCGGGCAGGGGGCCTACGAGCAGTACTTC.

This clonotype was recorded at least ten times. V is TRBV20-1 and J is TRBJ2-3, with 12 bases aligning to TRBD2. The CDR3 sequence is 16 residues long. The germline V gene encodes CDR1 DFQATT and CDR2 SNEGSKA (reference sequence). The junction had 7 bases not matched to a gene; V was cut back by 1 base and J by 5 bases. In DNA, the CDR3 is TGCAGTGCTAGAGTGACTAGCGGGAGAGTTAAAGATACGCAGTATTTT. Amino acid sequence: CSARVTSGRVKDTQYF.